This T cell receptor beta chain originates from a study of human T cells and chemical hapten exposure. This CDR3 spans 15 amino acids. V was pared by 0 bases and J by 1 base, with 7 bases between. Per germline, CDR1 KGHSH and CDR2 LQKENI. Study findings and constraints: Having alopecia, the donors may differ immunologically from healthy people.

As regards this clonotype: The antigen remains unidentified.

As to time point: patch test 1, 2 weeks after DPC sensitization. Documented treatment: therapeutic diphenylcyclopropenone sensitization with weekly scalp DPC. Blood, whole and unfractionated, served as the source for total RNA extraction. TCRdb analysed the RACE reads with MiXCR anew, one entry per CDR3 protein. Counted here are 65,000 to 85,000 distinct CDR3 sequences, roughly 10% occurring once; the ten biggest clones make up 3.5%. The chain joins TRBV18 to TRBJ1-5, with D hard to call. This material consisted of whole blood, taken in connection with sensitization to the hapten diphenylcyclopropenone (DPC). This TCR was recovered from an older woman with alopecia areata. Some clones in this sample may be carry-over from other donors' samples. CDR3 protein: CASSPPGMSNQPQHF. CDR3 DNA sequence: TGTGCCAGCTCACCACCGGGGATGAGCAATCAGCCCCAGCATTTT.